These 25 T cell receptor beta chains were sequenced from one sample in a study of blood T cell repertoires in COVID-19. The repertoire was sequenced with immunoSEQ multiplex PCR; TCRdb's copy has only in-frame clones and lacks some. This table has around 94,000 clones, 87% appearing once. Input material: peripheral blood. These receptors originate from a man aged 50 to 59 with active COVID-19.

This chain uses TRBV25-1 with TRBJ2-1, with 7 bases matching TRBD1. The germline gives CDR1 MGHDK, CDR2 SYGVNS. V lost 5 bases and J lost 4; bases outside the gene matches: 8. This CDR3 comprises 15 residues. DNA for the CDR3: TGTGCCAGCAGTCGGCCAGGGGGAAATTACAATGAGCAGTTCTTC. Its protein is CASSRPGGNYNEQFF.

V gene TRBV10-3 combines with J gene TRBJ1-2; D is unresolved. V dropped 4 bases and J dropped 8 bases, with 11 bases sitting between them. The CDR3 totals 12 residues. Germline V gives CDR1 ENHRY, CDR2 SYGVKD. CDR3 coding DNA: TGTGCCATCAGTGGCGTCGGTTGGGGCTACACCTTC. Amino acids: CAISGVGWGYTF.

This clone has a single count. Additional DNA sequences in this sample encode the identical CDR3. The chain recombines TRBV29-1 with TRBJ2-7; a possible D gene is TRBD2 (6 bases). CDR1 is SQVTM and CDR2 is ANQGSEA in the germline V gene. The CDR3 length is 12 residues. With 3 bases removed from V and 3 bases from J, the gap between germline ends came to 9 bases. CDR3 nucleotides: TGCAGCGTTGAGGAGGGTGGCTACGAGCAGTACTTC. As protein: CSVEEGGYEQYF.

The chain uses TRBV19 and TRBJ2-7; a possible D gene is TRBD1 (6 bases). This CDR3 has 16 amino acids. Trimming removed 3 bases at V and 6 bases at J, with 21 bases between. Germline CDR1 is LNHDA and CDR2 is SQIVND (reference sequence). The CDR3 here is CASSIQPKRDISEQYF. For the CDR3, the DNA is TGTGCCAGTAGTATTCAACCGAAGAGGGACATCTCCGAGCAGTACTTC.

The chain employs TRBV4-1 and TRBJ1-1; D is possibly TRBD1 (6 bases). Germline CDR1 reads MGHRA; CDR2 reads YSYEKL. CDR3 size: 14 residues. V was clipped by 2 bases and J by 4 bases, with 11 bases between them. DNA of the CDR3: TGCGCCAGCAGCCAACAGGGGCATCTCACTGAAGCTTTCTTT. Its translation: CASSQQGHLTEAFF.

The chain is built from TRBV6-5 and TRBJ2-3; 14 bases map to TRBD2. V dropped 4 bases and J dropped 1; count of bases not matched to a gene: 1. Germline V lookup: CDR1 MNHEY, CDR2 SVGAGI. The CDR3 is 16 residues long. CDR3 loop: CASSWGLAGGTDTQYF. The CDR3 DNA reads as TGTGCCAGCAGTTGGGGACTAGCGGGGGGCACAGATACGCAGTATTTT.

The chain couples TRBV10-3 to TRBJ1-5; D unclear. This CDR3 contains 15 residues. V lost 4 bases, J lost 4 bases, and 14 bases lay in between. Germline assignment: CDR1 ENHRY and CDR2 SYGVKD. CDR3 sequence reads: CAISVPGEANQPQHF. The CDR3, as DNA: TGTGCCATCAGTGTGCCCGGGGAGGCAAATCAGCCCCAGCATTTT.

This chain uses TRBV7-2 with TRBJ2-3, with a tentative D call TRBD2 (7 bases). The CDR3 runs 16 residues. V was pared by 3 bases and J by 0 bases, with 13 bases between. Germline V lookup: CDR1 SGHTA, CDR2 FQGNSA. The CDR3 DNA sequence: TGTGCCAGCAGCTTCCAGGGGACTACTAGCACAGATACGCAGTATTTT. Translated, it gives CASSFQGTTSTDTQYF.

The chain is built from TRBV2 and TRBJ2-1, with TRBD2 matching over 13 bases. Germline-derived CDR1 and CDR2 are SNHLY and FYNNEI. The CDR3 is made up of 15 amino acids. Losses at the gene ends were 5 bases for V and 9 bases for J; bases not matched to a gene: 7. Here the CDR3 reads CASSLTSGGKSEQFF. The CDR3 coding sequence is TGTGCCAGCAGTTTGACTAGCGGGGGGAAGAGTGAGCAGTTCTTC.

V usage is TRBV5-1 and J usage is TRBJ1-1, with 7 bases lining up with TRBD1. This CDR3 comprises 14 residues. The V gene's germline CDR1 is SGHRS and CDR2 YFSETQ. V lost 4 bases to trimming and J lost 4 bases; unmatched junction nucleotides: 7. DNA for the CDR3: TGCGCCAGCAGCCCAAACAGGGGACCCACTGAAGCTTTCTTT. This translates into CASSPNRGPTEAFF. The full variable domain, rest sourced from reference TRBV5-1 and TRBJ1-1, is KAGVTQTPRYLIKTRGQQVTLSCSPISGHRSVSWYQQTPGQGLQFLFEYFSETQRNKGNFPGRFSGRQFSNSRSEMNVSTLELGDSALYLCASSPNRGPTEAFFGQGTRLTVV.

V is TRBV2 and J is TRBJ2-3; D uncertain. The ends were cut back, 3 bases at V and 0 bases at J, with 7 bases in the middle. Germline V gene sequence: CDR1 SNHLY, CDR2 FYNNEI. The length of the CDR3 is 14 residues. CDR3 sequence: CASSDLGSTDTQYF. DNA for the CDR3: TGTGCCAGCAGTGACCTCGGGAGCACAGATACGCAGTATTTT.

The chain joins TRBV3-1 (or the pseudogene TRBV3-2) to TRBJ1-1; TRBD1 agrees at 7 bases. Germline lookup yields CDR1 LGHDT and CDR2 YNNKEL (reference sequence). V shed 4 bases and J 0 bases; nucleotides not matched to a gene: 8. The CDR3 runs 16 residues. CDR3 protein: CASSPIAGTVNTEAFF. The CDR3 bases are TGTGCCAGCAGCCCAATCGCCGGGACAGTGAACACTGAAGCTTTCTTT.

The V and J genes are TRBV7-2 and TRBJ2-1; D might be TRBD2 (6 bases). Germline CDR1 reads SGHTA; CDR2 reads FQGNSA. Trimming pared 2 bases from V and 3 bases from J, leaving 17 bases between. There are 17 residues in the CDR3. The CDR3 sequence: CASSLIRWRAHYNEQFF. DNA for the CDR3: TGTGCCAGCAGCTTAATTCGTTGGAGGGCGCACTACAATGAGCAGTTCTTC.

This clone was seen only a few times. J is TRBJ2-4 and V is TRBV6-1, with D uncertain. Germline loops: CDR1 MNHNS, CDR2 SASEGT. CDR3 length: 15 residues. Between the trimmed V and J ends, which lost 2 bases and 2 bases, there was a span of 10 bases. The CDR3 sequence is CASSELDGSKNIQYF. The CDR3, as DNA: TGTGCCAGCAGTGAACTAGACGGGTCCAAAAACATTCAGTACTTC.

The chain is built from TRBV5-4 and TRBJ1-1, with TRBD1 as a possible D gene (6 bases). This CDR3 has 16 residues. From germline, CDR1 is SGHNT and CDR2 YYREEE (reference sequence). Trimming left V 5 bases short and J 1 base short, with 18 bases between. DNA for the CDR3: TGTGCCAGCAGGAAGGGGGGGGCAGGGTCGAACACTGAAGCTTTCTTT. Translating it yields CASRKGGAGSNTEAFF.

The chain combines TRBV6-6 with TRBJ1-5, with 7 bases matching TRBD1. CDR1 is MNHNY and CDR2 is SVGAGI in the germline V gene (reference sequence). Trimming removed 7 bases from V and 3 bases from J; junction bases left unmatched: 6. The CDR3 loop spans 14 amino acids. The CDR3 spells CASTEGGFNQPQHF. As DNA, the CDR3 is TGTGCCAGCACGGAAGGGGGCTTCAATCAGCCCCAGCATTTT.

This sequence joins TRBV18 and TRBJ2-3, with 7 bases that match TRBD1. The CDR3 extends over 16 amino acids. Germline V gene sequence: CDR1 KGHSH, CDR2 LQKENI. The V and J ends lost 3 bases and 0 bases, in that order; junction bases with no gene match: 6. The CDR3 DNA sequence: TGTGCCAGCTCACCTCGTTGGACAGGAAGCACAGATACGCAGTATTTT. Amino acid sequence: CASSPRWTGSTDTQYF.

The J gene is TRBJ1-5, the V gene TRBV6-2 or TRBV6-3; tentatively, D is TRBD1 (5 bases). CDR1 and CDR2 from the germline V gene are MNHEY and SVGEGT. The CDR3 sequence is 14 residues long. Trimming left V 6 bases short and J 3 bases short, with 12 bases between. CDR3 amino acids: CASSARQYNQPQHF. The CDR3 DNA is TGTGCCAGCAGCGCCCGACAGTACAATCAGCCCCAGCATTTT.

The J gene is TRBJ1-1, the V gene TRBV25-1, with 7 bases aligning to TRBD1. Germline assignment: CDR1 MGHDK and CDR2 SYGVNS. V dropped 2 bases and J dropped 5; count of bases not matched to a gene: 2. CDR3 length: 13 amino acids. This CDR3 is CASSEPTGTEAFF. CDR3 in DNA: TGTGCCAGCAGTGAACCGACAGGGACTGAAGCTTTCTTT.

CDR3 region: CASSHLVSGANVLTF. The CDR3 coding sequence is TGTGCCAGCAGCCACCTTGTATCTGGGGCCAACGTCCTGACTTTC. The V call is TRBV3-1 (or the pseudogene TRBV3-2), the J call TRBJ2-6; no clear D. The CDR3 spans 15 residues. Germline V gives CDR1 LGHDT, CDR2 YNNKEL (reference sequence). V lost 3 bases to trimming and J lost 1 base, with 7 bases between them.

The rearrangement links TRBV7-8 to TRBJ2-7, with 8 nucleotides matching TRBD2. The V gene's germline CDR1 is SGHVS and CDR2 FQNEAQ. This CDR3 has 17 amino acids. V was clipped by 5 bases and J by 2 bases; unmatched bases: 14. CDR3 loop: CASSIGRSGGRAYEQYF. CDR3 DNA: TGTGCCAGCAGCATAGGTCGGAGCGGGGGCAGAGCCTACGAGCAGTACTTC.

The J gene is TRBJ2-7, the V gene TRBV11-2; no clear D gene. Germline CDR1 SGHAT, CDR2 FQNNGV. V gave up 5 bases and J gave up 2 bases, with 16 bases separating them. There are 15 residues in the CDR3. CDR3 sequence: CASSRNRDQTYEQYF. Written as DNA, the CDR3 is TGTGCCAGCAGCCGTAACAGAGACCAGACCTACGAGCAGTACTTC.

The chain has TRBV7-6 and TRBJ2-1, with 8 bases fitting TRBD2. The CDR3 consists of 18 residues. Germline lookup yields CDR1 SGHVS and CDR2 FNYEAQ. V lost 1 base and J lost 3; bases outside the gene matches: 11. The CDR3 reads CASSLGGSGGGYYNEQFF. In nucleotides, the CDR3 is TGTGCCAGCAGCTTAGGTGGTTCCGGCGGGGGGTACTACAATGAGCAGTTCTTC.

The chain recombines TRBV7-3 with TRBJ2-6, with a weak D call TRBD1 (5 bases). This CDR3 is built from 14 residues. From germline, CDR1 is SGHTA and CDR2 FQGTGA. V was trimmed by 5 bases and J by 1 base, leaving 6 bases between them. The CDR3: CASSPGSGANVLTF. The DNA of the CDR3 is TGTGCCAGCAGCCCAGGGTCTGGGGCCAACGTCCTGACTTTC. The variable domain in full, completed from reference TRBV7-3 and TRBJ2-6, reads GAGVSQTPSNKVTEKGKYVELRCDPISGHTALYWYRQSLGQGPEFLIYFQGTGAADDSGLPNDRFFAVRPEGSVSTLKIQRTERGDSAVYLCASSPGSGANVLTFGAGSRLTVL.

CDR3 amino acids: CASSSGGGYEQYF. CDR3 in DNA: TGTGCCAGTAGTAGCGGCGGGGGCTACGAGCAGTACTTC. This rearrangement joins TRBV19 to TRBJ2-7, with TRBD2 matching over 7 bases. The V segment lost 4 bases and the J segment 3 bases; nucleotides outside the gene matches: 3. Germline V gives CDR1 LNHDA, CDR2 SQIVND (reference sequence). The CDR3 has 13 amino acids. Supplemented by reference TRBV19 and TRBJ2-7, the full variable domain reads DGGITQSPKYLFRKEGQNVTLSCEQNLNHDAMYWYRQDPGQGLRLIYYSQIVNDFQKGDIAEGYSVSREKKESFPLTVTSAQKNPTAFYLCASSSGGGYEQYFGPGTRLTVT.